This TCR beta chain was found in a study of CD8+CD57+ T cells in acquired aplastic anemia. Whole-study context: The average for DNA from sorted CD4+ and CD8+ cells was approximately 3.2 ug. Study-level findings and limits: Approximately 30 CD8+ CDR3 sequences were shared between patients and controls. A significant difference in CD8+ Simpson's diversity between patients and controls was not found.

As to this clonotype: Its specificity is unknown.

Previously, flow cytometry had revealed CD8+CD57+ cell expansion in the patients chosen for sequencing. All patients were therapy-naive when blood was sampled. Profiling that covered TCR beta VDJ and CDR3 relied on genomic DNA as its template. TCRdb fed the reads into MiXCR, producing one record per CDR3 protein. The table records hundreds of thousands of distinct CDR3 sequences, 56% of them present only once. V shed 5 bases and J shed 4 bases, with 8 bases lying between them. The CDR3 has 13 residues. The V gene's germline CDR1 is SGHVS and CDR2 FNYEAQ. The clonotype comes from a human donor with aplastic anemia. Sample: sorted CD4+, CD8+, or CD8+CD57+ T cells (not recorded which) from PBMCs. The rearrangement links TRBV7-6 to TRBJ2-2; no clear D gene. DNA for the CDR3: TGTGCCAGCAGCCCCCAGGCCACCGGGGAGCTGTTTTTT. This sequence encodes CASSPQATGELFF.